This T cell receptor beta chain was sequenced in a study of memory CD4+ T cells and cytomegalovirus serostatus. The sort gate was single viable CD3+CD4+CD8-CD45RO+ cells for memory CD4+ T cells. Findings and caveats of the study: Median bootstrapped AUC for CMV status was about 0.94 originally, just under 0.93 US-trained.

Notes on this clone: Its target is unknown.

Trimming removed 3 bases from V and 1 base from J, with 9 bases in between. Germline V gene lookup returns CDR1 GTSNPN and CDR2 SVGIG (reference sequence). The CDR3 has 13 residues. The assay was immunoSEQ multiplex PCR, and TCRdb's table has in-frame clones only and misses some. The sample lists 45,000 or so clones; approximately 81% were seen once. The source material was memory CD4+ T cells from blood. This TCR came from an adult in good health and CMV-seronegative. The chain carries TRBV30 and TRBJ1-1; D gene uncertain. The CDR3 region has the DNA TGTGCCTGGAGCAAGGGTGGGAACACTGAAGCTTTCTTT. Translation gives CAWSKGGNTEAFF. Full variable domain (missing parts from reference TRBV30 and TRBJ1-1): SQTIHQWPATLVQPVGSPLSLECTVEGTSNPNLYWYRQAAGRGLQLLFYSVGIGQISSEVPQNLSASRPQDRQFILSSKKLLLSDSGFYLCAWSKGGNTEAFFGQGTRLTVV.